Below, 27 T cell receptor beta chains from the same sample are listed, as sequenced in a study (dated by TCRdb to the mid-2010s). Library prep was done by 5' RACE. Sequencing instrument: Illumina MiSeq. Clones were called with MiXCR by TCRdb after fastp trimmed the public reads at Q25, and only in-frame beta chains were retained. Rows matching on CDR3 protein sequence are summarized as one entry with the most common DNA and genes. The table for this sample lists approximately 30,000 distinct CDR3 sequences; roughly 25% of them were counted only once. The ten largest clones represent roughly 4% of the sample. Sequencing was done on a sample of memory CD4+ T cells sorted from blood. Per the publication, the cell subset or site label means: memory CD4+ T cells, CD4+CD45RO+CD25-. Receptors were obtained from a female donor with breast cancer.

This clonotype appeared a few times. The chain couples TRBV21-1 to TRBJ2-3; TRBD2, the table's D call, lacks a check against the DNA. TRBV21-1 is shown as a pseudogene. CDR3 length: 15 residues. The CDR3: CASSARLAGVHTQYF. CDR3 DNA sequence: TGTGCCAGCAGCGCCAGACTAGCGGGGGTACATACGCAGTATTTT.

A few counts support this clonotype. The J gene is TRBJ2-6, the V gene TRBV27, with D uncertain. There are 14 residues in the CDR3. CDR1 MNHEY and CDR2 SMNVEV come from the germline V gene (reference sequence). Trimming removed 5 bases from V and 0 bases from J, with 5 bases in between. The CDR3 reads CASSTHSGANVLTF. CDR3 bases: TGTGCCAGCAGTACCCACTCTGGGGCCAACGTCCTGACTTTC.

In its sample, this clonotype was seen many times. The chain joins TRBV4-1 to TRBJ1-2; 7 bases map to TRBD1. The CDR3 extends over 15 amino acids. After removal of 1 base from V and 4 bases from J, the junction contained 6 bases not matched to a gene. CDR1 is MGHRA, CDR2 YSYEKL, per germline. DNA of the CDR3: TGCGCCAGCAGCCAAGGCACAGGGGAAAGCTATGGCTACACCTTC. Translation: CASSQGTGESYGYTF.

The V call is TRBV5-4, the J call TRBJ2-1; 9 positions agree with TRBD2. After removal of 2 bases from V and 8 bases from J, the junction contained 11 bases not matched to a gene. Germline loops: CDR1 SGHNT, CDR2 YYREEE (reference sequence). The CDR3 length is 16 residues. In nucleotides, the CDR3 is TGTGCCAGCAGCTTAACGTTGGTAGCGGGAGCTGATGAGCAGTTCTTC. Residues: CASSLTLVAGADEQFF. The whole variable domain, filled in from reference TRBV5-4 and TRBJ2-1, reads ETGVTQSPTHLIKTRGQQVTLRCSSQSGHNTVSWYQQALGQGPQFIFQYYREEENGRGNFPPRFSGLQFPNYSSELNVNALELDDSALYLCASSLTLVAGADEQFFGPGTRLTVL.

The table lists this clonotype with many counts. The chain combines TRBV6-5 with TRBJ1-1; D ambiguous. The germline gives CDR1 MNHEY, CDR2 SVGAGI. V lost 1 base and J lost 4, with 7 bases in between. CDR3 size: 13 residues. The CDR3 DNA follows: TGTGCCAGCAGTTACTATCGGGGCACTGAAGCTTTCTTT. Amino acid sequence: CASSYYRGTEAFF.

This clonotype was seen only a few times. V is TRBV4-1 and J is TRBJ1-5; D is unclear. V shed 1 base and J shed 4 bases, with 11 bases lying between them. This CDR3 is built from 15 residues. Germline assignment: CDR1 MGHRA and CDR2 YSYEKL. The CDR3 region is CASSQVMKGNQPQHF. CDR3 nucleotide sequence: TGCGCCAGCAGCCAAGTAATGAAAGGAAATCAGCCCCAGCATTTT.

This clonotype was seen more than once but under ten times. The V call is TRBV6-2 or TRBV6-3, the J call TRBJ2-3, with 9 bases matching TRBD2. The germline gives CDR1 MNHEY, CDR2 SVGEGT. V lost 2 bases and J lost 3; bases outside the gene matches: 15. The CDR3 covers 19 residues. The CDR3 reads CASSYGPGLASQGTDTQYF. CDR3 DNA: TGTGCCAGCAGTTACGGACCGGGACTAGCCTCCCAGGGAACAGATACGCAGTATTTT.

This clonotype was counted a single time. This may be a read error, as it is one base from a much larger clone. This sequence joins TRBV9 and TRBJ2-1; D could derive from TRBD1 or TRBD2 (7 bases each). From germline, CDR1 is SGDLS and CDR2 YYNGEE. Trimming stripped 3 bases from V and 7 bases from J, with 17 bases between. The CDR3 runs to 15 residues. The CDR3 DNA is TGTGCCAGCAGCGACGCAAGGGAGGGGGCGAATGAGCAGTTCTTC. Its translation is CASSDAREGANEQFF. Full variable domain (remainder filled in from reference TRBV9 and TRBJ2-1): DSGVTQTPKHLITATGQRVTLRCSPRSGDLSVYWYQQSLDQGLQFLIQYYNGEERAKGNILERFSAQQFPDLHSELNLSSLELGDSALYFCASSDAREGANEQFFGPGTRLTVL.

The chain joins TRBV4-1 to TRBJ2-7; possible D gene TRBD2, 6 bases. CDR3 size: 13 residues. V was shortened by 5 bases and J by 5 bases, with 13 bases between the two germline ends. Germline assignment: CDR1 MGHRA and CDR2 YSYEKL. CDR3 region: CASSGRDFDEQYF. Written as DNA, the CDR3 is TGCGCCAGCAGCGGCCGGGACTTCGACGAGCAGTACTTC.

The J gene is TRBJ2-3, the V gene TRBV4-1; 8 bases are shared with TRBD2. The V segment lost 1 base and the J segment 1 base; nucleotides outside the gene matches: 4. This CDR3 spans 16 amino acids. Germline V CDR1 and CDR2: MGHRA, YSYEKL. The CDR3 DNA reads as TGCGCCAGCAGCCAAGTCCTGACTAGCGGCACAGATACGCAGTATTTT. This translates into CASSQVLTSGTDTQYF.

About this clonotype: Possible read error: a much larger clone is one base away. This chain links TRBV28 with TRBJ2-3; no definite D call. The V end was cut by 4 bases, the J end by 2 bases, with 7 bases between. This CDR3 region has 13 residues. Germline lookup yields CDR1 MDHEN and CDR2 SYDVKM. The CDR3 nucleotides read TGTGCCAGCAGTTCGGCGATCACAGATACGCAGTATTTT. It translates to CASSSAITDTQYF.

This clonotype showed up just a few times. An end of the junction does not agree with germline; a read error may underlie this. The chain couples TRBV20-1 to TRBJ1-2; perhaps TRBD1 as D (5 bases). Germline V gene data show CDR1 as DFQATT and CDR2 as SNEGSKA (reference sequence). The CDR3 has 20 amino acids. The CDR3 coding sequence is TGTAAGACCTGGGGGAACCTATATGGCTACACCTGGGGGAACCTATATGGCTACACCTTC. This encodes CKTWGNLYGYTWGNLYGYTF.

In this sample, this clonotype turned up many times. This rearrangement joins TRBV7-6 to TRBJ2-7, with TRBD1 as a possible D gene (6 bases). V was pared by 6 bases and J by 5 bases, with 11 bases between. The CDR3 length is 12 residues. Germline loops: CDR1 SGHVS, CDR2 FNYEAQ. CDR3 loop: CASRGALNEQYF. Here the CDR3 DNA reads TGTGCCAGCAGGGGGGCTTTGAACGAGCAGTACTTC.

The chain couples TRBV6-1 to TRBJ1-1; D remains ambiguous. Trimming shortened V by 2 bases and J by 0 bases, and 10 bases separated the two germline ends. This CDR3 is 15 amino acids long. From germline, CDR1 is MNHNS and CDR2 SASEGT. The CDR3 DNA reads TGTGCCAGCAGTGAATACAGAGGACTGAACACTGAAGCTTTCTTT. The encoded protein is CASSEYRGLNTEAFF.

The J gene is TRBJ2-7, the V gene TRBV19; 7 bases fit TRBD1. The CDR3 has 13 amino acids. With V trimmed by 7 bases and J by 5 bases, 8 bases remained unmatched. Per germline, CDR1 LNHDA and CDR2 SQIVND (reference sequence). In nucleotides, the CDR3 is TGTGCCAGTAAAGAAACAGGGGTCCACGAGCAGTACTTC. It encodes CASKETGVHEQYF. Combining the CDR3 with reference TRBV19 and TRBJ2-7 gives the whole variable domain DGGITQSPKYLFRKEGQNVTLSCEQNLNHDAMYWYRQDPGQGLRLIYYSQIVNDFQKGDIAEGYSVSREKKESFPLTVTSAQKNPTAFYLCASKETGVHEQYFGPGTRLTVT.

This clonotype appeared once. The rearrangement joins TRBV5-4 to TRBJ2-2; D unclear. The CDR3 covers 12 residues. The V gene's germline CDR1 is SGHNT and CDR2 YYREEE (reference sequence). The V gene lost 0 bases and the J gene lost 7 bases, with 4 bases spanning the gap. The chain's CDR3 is CASSLVNGELFF. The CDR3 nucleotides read TGTGCCAGCAGCTTGGTGAACGGGGAGCTGTTTTTT. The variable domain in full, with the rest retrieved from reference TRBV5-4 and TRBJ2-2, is ETGVTQSPTHLIKTRGQQVTLRCSSQSGHNTVSWYQQALGQGPQFIFQYYREEENGRGNFPPRFSGLQFPNYSSELNVNALELDDSALYLCASSLVNGELFFGEGSRLTVL.

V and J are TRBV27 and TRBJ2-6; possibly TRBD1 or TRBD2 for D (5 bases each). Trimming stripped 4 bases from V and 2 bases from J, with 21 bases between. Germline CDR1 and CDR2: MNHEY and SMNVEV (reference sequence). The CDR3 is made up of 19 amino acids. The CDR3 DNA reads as TGTGCCAGCAGTTACACTCCAGGGTTACTAGGACCTGGGGCCAACGTCCTGACTTTC. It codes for CASSYTPGLLGPGANVLTF.

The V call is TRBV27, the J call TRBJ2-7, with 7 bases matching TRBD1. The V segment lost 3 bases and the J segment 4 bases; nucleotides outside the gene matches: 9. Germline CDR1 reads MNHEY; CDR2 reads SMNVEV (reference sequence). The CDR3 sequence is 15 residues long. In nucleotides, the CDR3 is TGTGCCAGCAGTTTTACCGGGACAGCGAGATACGAGCAGTACTTC. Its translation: CASSFTGTARYEQYF.

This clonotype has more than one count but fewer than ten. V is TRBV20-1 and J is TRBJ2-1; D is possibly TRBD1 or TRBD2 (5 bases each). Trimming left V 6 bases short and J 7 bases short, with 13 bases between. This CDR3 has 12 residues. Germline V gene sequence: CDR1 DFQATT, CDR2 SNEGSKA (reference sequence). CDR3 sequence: CSAWAGANEQFF. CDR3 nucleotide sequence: TGCAGTGCCTGGGCCGGGGCTAATGAGCAGTTCTTC.

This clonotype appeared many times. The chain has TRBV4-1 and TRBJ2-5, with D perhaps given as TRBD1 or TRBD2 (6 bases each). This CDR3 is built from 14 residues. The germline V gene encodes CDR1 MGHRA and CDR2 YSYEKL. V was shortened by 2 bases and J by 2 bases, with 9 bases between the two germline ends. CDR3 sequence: CASSQWRGQETQYF. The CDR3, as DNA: TGCGCCAGCAGCCAATGGAGGGGGCAAGAGACCCAGTACTTC.

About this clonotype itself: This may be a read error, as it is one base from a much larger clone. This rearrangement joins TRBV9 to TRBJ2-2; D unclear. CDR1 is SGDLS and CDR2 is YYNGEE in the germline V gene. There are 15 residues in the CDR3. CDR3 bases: TGTGCCGGCAGCGTAGGACCCACGAACACCGGGGAGCTGTTTTTT. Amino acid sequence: CAGSVGPTNTGELFF.

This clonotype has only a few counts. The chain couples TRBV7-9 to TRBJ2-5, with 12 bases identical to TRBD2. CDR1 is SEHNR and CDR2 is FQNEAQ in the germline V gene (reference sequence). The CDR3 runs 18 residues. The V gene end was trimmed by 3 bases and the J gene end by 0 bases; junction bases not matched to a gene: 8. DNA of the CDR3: TGTGCCAGCAGCTTTTCTAGCGGGGGGGAACTGTACCAAGAGACCCAGTACTTC. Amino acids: CASSFSSGGELYQETQYF.

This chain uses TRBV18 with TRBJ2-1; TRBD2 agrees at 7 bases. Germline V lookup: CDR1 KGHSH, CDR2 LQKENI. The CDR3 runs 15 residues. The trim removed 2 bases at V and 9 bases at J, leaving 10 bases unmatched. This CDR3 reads CASSPGGGSYIEQFF. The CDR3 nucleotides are TGTGCCAGCTCACCAGGAGGCGGGAGTTATATTGAGCAGTTCTTC. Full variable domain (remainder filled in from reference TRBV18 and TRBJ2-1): NAGVMQNPRHLVRRRGQEARLRCSPMKGHSHVYWYRQLPEEGLKFMVYLQKENIIDESGMPKERFSAEFPKEGPSILRIQQVVRGDSAAYFCASSPGGGSYIEQFFGPGTRLTVL.

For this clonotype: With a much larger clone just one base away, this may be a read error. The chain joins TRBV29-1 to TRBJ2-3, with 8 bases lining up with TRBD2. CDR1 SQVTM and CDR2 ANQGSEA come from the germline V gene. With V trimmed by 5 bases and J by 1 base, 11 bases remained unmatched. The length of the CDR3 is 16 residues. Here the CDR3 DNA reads TGCAGCGTTCCCCCCCCGGGGGGGGCTGGCACAGATACGCAGTATTTT. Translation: CSVPPPGGAGTDTQYF.

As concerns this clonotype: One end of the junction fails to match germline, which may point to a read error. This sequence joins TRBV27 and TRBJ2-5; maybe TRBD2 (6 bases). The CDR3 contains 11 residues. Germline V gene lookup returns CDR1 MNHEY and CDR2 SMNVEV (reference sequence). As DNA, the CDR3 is TGTGCCAGCACGGGGGACGAGACCCGGTACTTC. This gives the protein CASTGDETRYF.

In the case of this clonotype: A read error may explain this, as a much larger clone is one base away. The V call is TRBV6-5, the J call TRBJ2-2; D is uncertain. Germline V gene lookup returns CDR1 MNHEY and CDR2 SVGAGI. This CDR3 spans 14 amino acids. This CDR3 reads CTSSYGQNTGELFF. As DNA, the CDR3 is TGTACCAGCAGTTACGGGCAGAACACCGGGGAGCTGTTTTTT.

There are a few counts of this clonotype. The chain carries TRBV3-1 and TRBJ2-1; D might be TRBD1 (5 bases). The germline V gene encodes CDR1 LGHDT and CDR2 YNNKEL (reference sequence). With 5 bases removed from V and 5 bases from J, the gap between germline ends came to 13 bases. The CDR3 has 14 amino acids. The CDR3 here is CASSFRTSNNEQFF. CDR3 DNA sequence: TGTGCCAGCAGCTTCCGGACATCCAACAATGAGCAGTTCTTC.